This T cell receptor beta chain was observed in a study of T cells in Graves' hyperthyroidism and ophthalmopathy. Overall study results and limits: Blood shared most expanded thyroid clonotypes above 0.001. The model predicted ophthalmopathy a median about 6.6 months before onset.

From RNA transcripts, TCR beta CDR3 regions were amplified. When the TCR CDR3 underwent first-round RT-PCR, the HTBI primer set was used. MiXCR was run by TCRdb on the multiplex PCR reads, yielding one entry per CDR3 protein. The data hold approximately 610,000 distinct CDR3 sequences, with 14% to 15% observed a single time. Germline CDR1 reads LNHNV; CDR2 reads YYDKDF (reference sequence). The V gene end was trimmed by 5 bases and the J gene end by 4 bases; junction bases not matched to a gene: 3. The CDR3 is made up of 14 amino acids. This clonotype was counted many times. The target antigen is unknown. Patients with ophthalmopathy all had a Clinical Activity Score of at least 3, a NOSPECS grade of at least 4 and duration under 3 months. Clinical symptoms, serum thyroxine and TRAb, thyroid ultrasound and orbital computed tomography were used for the diagnoses.

The sequencing input was blood. The chain recombines TRBV15 with TRBJ1-5, with 9 bases fitting TRBD1. The TCR comes from a woman between 35 and 50 years old with Graves' ophthalmopathy. The CDR3 nucleotides are TGTGCCACCAGCCGGGACAGGGATAATCAGCCCCAGCATTTT. Protein product: CATSRDRDNQPQHF.